The rows below give T cell receptor beta chains drawn from one sample of a study of cytomegalovirus exposure and HLA in healthy donors. Method: immunoSEQ multiplex PCR; TCRdb's copy keeps in-frame clones and lacks some. The sample lists some 130,000 clones; 86% were seen once. What was sequenced was PBMCs. Receptors were obtained from a young man in good health and CMV-seronegative. CDR3s include the opening cysteine and the closing phenylalanine or tryptophan. Fields, in order: J gene, clone size, V gene, D gene, CDR3 protein, CDR3 DNA. The D gene is left open where the match is weak. Size is omitted from some rows. Given values are once, few, many or a class for expanded clones.

TRBJ2-7 | - | TRBV2 | TRBD1 | CASSDYQGAYEQYF | TGTGCCAGCAGTGATTATCAGGGGGCTTACGAGCAGTACTTC
TRBJ2-7 | - | TRBV7-2 | - | CASSSGSRTYEQYF | TGTGCCAGCAGCTCTGGTAGCCGTACCTACGAGCAGTACTTC
TRBJ1-2 | - | TRBV16 | TRBD1 | CASSPPDRGHGYTF | TGTGCCAGCAGCCCCCCGGACAGGGGGCATGGCTACACCTTC
TRBJ1-1 | - | TRBV4-1 | TRBD1 | CASSQAQGARTEAFF | TGCGCCAGCAGCCAGGCACAGGGGGCGCGGACTGAAGCTTTCTTT
TRBJ2-1 | - | TRBV29-1 | - | CSVDEDVDNEQFF | TGCAGCGTTGATGAAGATGTAGATAATGAGCAGTTCTTC
TRBJ1-2 | once | TRBV7-2 | TRBD1 | CASSLARGGTGASGYTF | TGTGCCAGCAGCTTAGCCCGGGGAGGGACAGGAGCATCTGGCTACACCTTC
TRBJ1-4 | - | TRBV2 | - | CASTPLTANEKLFF | TGTGCCAGCACTCCGTTGACTGCTAATGAAAAACTGTTTTTT
TRBJ1-5 | once | TRBV15 | - | CATSRDSQFHQPQHF | TGTGCCACCAGCAGAGATAGCCAGTTCCATCAGCCCCAGCATTTT
TRBJ2-6 | - | TRBV30 | - | CAWTPGTNSGANVLTF | TGTGCCTGGACACCAGGCACCAACTCTGGGGCCAACGTCCTGACTTTC
TRBJ1-2 | - | TRBV10-3 | TRBD1 | CAIRYRDSGGGYTF | TGTGCCATCAGGTACCGGGACAGCGGAGGTGGCTACACCTTC
TRBJ1-5 | - | TRBV23-1 | TRBD1 | CASSPFRDRRNQPQHF | TGCGCCAGCAGTCCCTTCCGGGACAGGAGGAATCAGCCCCAGCATTTT
TRBJ2-7 | - | TRBV7-9 | - | CASSPTAAYEQYF | TGTGCCAGCAGCCCGACTGCAGCCTACGAGCAGTACTTC
TRBJ2-7 | once | TRBV4-1 | - | CASSQAVFSGSGQYF | TGCGCCAGCAGCCAAGCTGTTTTTTCCGGGTCCGGGCAGTACTTC
TRBJ1-5 | - | TRBV12-2 | - | CASRGIKGGHNQPQHF | TGTGCAAGTCGCGGAATAAAAGGGGGCCACAATCAGCCCCAGCATTTT
TRBJ1-1 | - | TRBV30 | TRBD1 | CAWNQGGNTEAFF | TGTGCCTGGAACCAGGGGGGGAACACTGAAGCTTTCTTT
TRBJ1-2 | - | TRBV19 | - | CASSRGGSGEYGYTF | TGTGCCAGTAGTAGGGGAGGTTCTGGAGAATATGGCTACACCTTC
TRBJ2-7 | once | TRBV13 | TRBD2 | CASSGGGSSYEQYF | TGTGCCAGCAGTGGCGGGGGGAGCTCCTACGAGCAGTACTTC
TRBJ2-3 | - | TRBV29-1 | - | CSVGGRGELRTDTQYF | TGCAGCGTCGGAGGGCGGGGAGAGCTGAGAACAGATACGCAGTATTTT
TRBJ1-2 | few | TRBV5-4 | TRBD1 | CASSRDRDDGYTF | TGTGCCAGCAGTCGGGACAGGGATGATGGCTACACCTTC
TRBJ2-7 | - | TRBV27 | - | CASKPQTTSYEQYF | TGTGCCAGCAAACCTCAGACAACCTCCTACGAGCAGTACTTC
TRBJ2-7 | - | TRBV28 | - | CASSVRDYEQYF | TGTGCCAGCAGTGTGCGGGATTACGAGCAGTACTTC
TRBJ2-5 | few | TRBV6-5 | - | CASSYQPGGRTQYF | TGTGCCAGCAGTTACCAGCCAGGAGGGAGGACCCAGTACTTC
TRBJ1-5 | - | TRBV27 | - | CASSLMAHYSNQPQHF | TGTGCCAGCAGTTTAATGGCCCATTATAGCAATCAGCCCCAGCATTTT
TRBJ2-7 | - | TRBV7-6 | - | CASSTPGRRYEQYF | TGTGCCAGCAGCACCCCGGGGAGACGCTACGAGCAGTACTTC
TRBJ1-1 | - | TRBV9 | TRBD1 | CASSVGQGGRVEAFF | TGTGCCAGCAGCGTAGGACAGGGGGGTCGAGTTGAAGCTTTCTTT
TRBJ2-5 | - | TRBV6-1 | - | CASSTTGQETQYF | TGTGCCAGCAGCACCACAGGGCAGGAGACCCAGTACTTC
TRBJ2-3 | - | TRBV7-9 | TRBD1 | CASSLASGTGISTDTQYF | TGTGCCAGCAGCTTAGCGTCCGGGACAGGTATAAGCACAGATACGCAGTATTTT
TRBJ1-4 | - | TRBV5-1 | - | CASSLQASDEKLFF | TGCGCCAGCAGCTTACAGGCCAGTGATGAAAAACTGTTTTTT
TRBJ1-2 | - | TRBV9 | - | CASSPLWEENYGYTF | TGTGCCAGCAGCCCGCTGTGGGAGGAAAACTATGGCTACACCTTC
TRBJ1-4 | - | TRBV16 | - | CASSQLSNEKLFF | TGTGCCAGCAGCCAATTGAGTAATGAAAAACTGTTTTTT
TRBJ2-5 | - | TRBV5-1 | - | CASSLGGMYQETQYF | TGCGCCAGCAGCTTAGGAGGGATGTACCAAGAGACCCAGTACTTC
TRBJ2-2 | - | TRBV6-7 | TRBD1 | CASSGQGGGSGELFF | TGTGCCAGCAGTGGACAGGGGGGAGGATCCGGGGAGCTGTTTTTT
TRBJ2-5 | - | TRBV5-1 | TRBD1 | CASSGGTGEIETQYF | TGCGCCAGCAGCGGGGGGACAGGGGAGATCGAGACCCAGTACTTC
TRBJ2-7 | few | TRBV19 | TRBD1 | CASSIGGGAFYEQYF | TGTGCCAGTAGTATAGGAGGGGGCGCCTTCTACGAGCAGTACTTC
TRBJ2-5 | once | TRBV11-2 | TRBD2 | CASSLAILASGQETQYF | TGTGCCAGCAGCTTAGCCATATTGGCTAGCGGGCAAGAGACCCAGTACTTC
TRBJ1-1 | - | TRBV6-4 | - | CASSDTENTEAFF | TGTGCCAGCAGTGACACAGAAAACACTGAAGCTTTCTTT
TRBJ2-7 | - | TRBV6-5 | - | CASSIDSSYEQYF | TGTGCCAGCAGTATCGACAGTTCCTACGAGCAGTACTTC
TRBJ1-4 | - | TRBV6-6 | TRBD1 | CASIDRGPNEKLFF | TGTGCCAGCATTGACAGGGGTCCTAATGAAAAACTGTTTTTT
TRBJ2-1 | - | TRBV25-1 | - | CASSEYTGGRNEQFF | TGTGCCAGCAGTGAATATACCGGGGGGCGGAATGAGCAGTTCTTC
TRBJ1-6 | - | TRBV6-5 | - | CASKPYKQGNSPLHF | TGTGCCAGCAAGCCATATAAACAGGGCAATTCACCCCTCCACTTT
TRBJ2-5 | - | TRBV6-5 | - | CASSSDPSAWTQYF | TGTGCCAGCAGTAGCGACCCCTCAGCATGGACCCAGTACTTC
TRBJ1-2 | - | TRBV6-1 | - | CASSDTGRYGYTF | TGTGCCAGCAGTGATACAGGGAGATATGGCTACACCTTC
TRBJ2-7 | - | TRBV5-5 | TRBD2 | CASSLEWGGEQYF | TGTGCCAGCAGCTTGGAATGGGGGGGCGAGCAGTACTTC
TRBJ2-7 | - | TRBV29-1 | TRBD2 | CSVEDGGWGEQYF | TGCAGCGTTGAAGACGGGGGGTGGGGAGAGCAGTACTTC
TRBJ2-5 | - | TRBV11-2 | - | CASTQRGQETQYF | TGTGCCAGCACCCAACGAGGCCAAGAGACCCAGTACTTC
TRBJ2-3 | - | TRBV7-9 | TRBD2 | CASSPSGDTQYF | TGTGCCAGCAGCCCTAGCGGGGATACGCAGTATTTT
TRBJ1-1 | - | TRBV2 | TRBD1 | CASRYTGGSEAFF | TGTGCCAGCAGATATACAGGGGGCTCTGAAGCTTTCTTT
TRBJ2-7 | - | TRBV5-8 | - | CASSLVLGREQYF | TGTGCCAGCAGCTTGGTTCTGGGGCGGGAGCAGTACTTC
TRBJ2-5 | - | TRBV27 | TRBD1 | CASSWGQGVGGQYF | TGTGCCAGCAGTTGGGGACAGGGAGTAGGAGGCCAGTACTTC
TRBJ2-5 | once | TRBV5-1 | - | CASSLSSGGPQETQYF | TGCGCCAGCAGCTTGTCATCCGGGGGGCCCCAAGAGACCCAGTACTTC
TRBJ2-3 | - | TRBV14 | - | CASSFRGADTQYF | TGTGCCAGCAGCTTCCGAGGTGCAGATACGCAGTATTTT
TRBJ1-5 | - | TRBV15 | TRBD1 | CATSRARQGHQPQHF | TGTGCCACCAGCAGAGCTCGACAGGGGCACCAGCCCCAGCATTTT
TRBJ2-7 | - | TRBV7-2 | - | CASSSSSYEQYF | TGTGCCAGCAGCTCTAGCTCCTACGAGCAGTACTTC
TRBJ1-3 | - | TRBV6-5 | TRBD1 | CASSRDRTPGNTIYF | TGTGCCAGCAGCCGGGACAGGACACCTGGAAACACCATATATTTT
TRBJ2-7 | - | TRBV4-1 | - | CASSQTGLSYEQYF | TGCGCCAGCAGCCAGACAGGTCTCTCCTACGAGCAGTACTTC
TRBJ2-5 | - | TRBV5-4 | TRBD2 | CASSPPHSGGQETQYF | TGTGCCAGCAGCCCTCCTCATAGCGGGGGGCAAGAGACCCAGTACTTC
TRBJ2-3 | - | TRBV6-4 | TRBD2 | CASSASGGATDTQYF | TGTGCCAGCAGTGCTAGCGGGGGGGCCACAGATACGCAGTATTTT
TRBJ2-7 | - | TRBV5-1 | - | CASSFLDSKIYSYEQYF | TGCGCCAGCAGCTTCCTGGACAGTAAGATCTACTCCTACGAGCAGTACTTC